The 5 T cell receptor beta chains presented below share a single source sample, sequenced in a study of blood T cell repertoires in COVID-19. Here immunoSEQ multiplex PCR was the method, and the copy in TCRdb shows in-frame clones only, minus some. Of under 200,000 clones in the sample, approximately 90% were seen once. The sample was peripheral blood. The receptors originated from a man in his fifties with acute or convalescent COVID-19.

This chain connects TRBV28 to TRBJ1-4; TRBD1 agrees at 7 bases. The germline V gene has CDR1 MDHEN and CDR2 SYDVKM. V trimming: 6 bases; J trimming: 8 bases; junction bases outside the gene matches: 21. The length of the CDR3 is 18 residues. In DNA form, the CDR3 reads TGTGCCAGCAGCCCCCCACTCGGGACAGCCCAAGTTGGGGAAAAACTGTTTTTT. Its protein product is CASSPPLGTAQVGEKLFF.

This clone has a single count. The chain joins TRBV7-2 to TRBJ2-3; possible D gene TRBD2, 5 bases. The germline V gene has CDR1 SGHTA and CDR2 FQGNSA. V gave up 2 bases and J gave up 12 bases, with 12 bases separating them. The CDR3 consists of 12 residues. CDR3 residues: CASSLILLDQYF. Written as DNA, the CDR3 is TGTGCCAGCAGCTTAATTCTACTAGATCAGTATTTT.

The V call is TRBV7-8, the J call TRBJ1-1; a weak D match, TRBD1 (6 bases). With 5 bases removed from V and 4 bases from J, the gap between germline ends came to 17 bases. In germline, CDR1 is SGHVS, CDR2 FQNEAQ. This CDR3 region has 15 residues. The CDR3 region is CASSVGVGAFTEAFF. As DNA, the CDR3 is TGTGCCAGCAGCGTTGGCGTGGGGGCTTTCACTGAAGCTTTCTTT.

CDR3 protein: CASSDSGSQPQHF. The DNA for the CDR3 is TGTGCCAGCAGTGATTCAGGATCTCAGCCCCAGCATTTT. The chain carries TRBV2 and TRBJ1-5; D unresolved. V lost 3 bases, J lost 6 bases, and 9 bases lay in between. This CDR3 has 13 amino acids. Germline V lookup: CDR1 SNHLY, CDR2 FYNNEI.

This chain uses TRBV18 with TRBJ1-5; D may be TRBD1 (6 bases). Germline V gene lookup returns CDR1 KGHSH and CDR2 LQKENI. This CDR3 contains 14 residues. V lost 2 bases to trimming and J lost 6 bases, with 11 bases between them. CDR3 residues: CASSPEQGGQPQHF. The CDR3 bases are TGTGCCAGCTCACCAGAACAGGGCGGTCAGCCCCAGCATTTT.